Listed here are 25 T cell receptor beta chains from one sample, sequenced in a study of Tregs in tolerant kidney transplant recipients. Generated by immunoSEQ multiplex PCR, the TCRdb table keeps only in-frame clones and is missing some. The sample is made up of roughly 32,000 clones, and the top ten hold approximately 7.3% of it. The specimen was CD8+ T cells from blood, collected before the transplant. All receptors derive from a human donor who received a combined kidney and bone marrow transplant.

In the case of this clone: The CDR3 extends 3 residues past the end of the read, so its final part is completed from the germline J gene. The rearrangement joins TRBV7-2 to TRBJ2-7; 7 nucleotides agree with TRBD2. The CDR3 contains 14 residues. V dropped 3 bases and J dropped 1; count of bases not matched to a gene: 3. Germline values: CDR1 SGHTA, CDR2 FQGNSA. The DNA read from the CDR3 is TGTGCCAGCAGCTTCACTAGCGAGTCCTACGAG. It encodes CASSFTSESYE. The whole CDR3 sequence is CASSFTSESYEQYF.

The sequenced CDR3 bases are TGTGCCAGCAGCCCGACAGGGGACGGTTCACCC. It yields the protein CASSPTGDGSP. The whole CDR3 sequence is CASSPTGDGSPLHF. The V and J genes are TRBV7-9 and TRBJ1-6, with 8 nucleotides matching TRBD1. Read coverage stops 3 residues before the CDR3 terminus; the germline J gene supplies the remainder. Trimming removed 5 bases from V and 9 bases from J; junction bases left unmatched: 6. Germline V gene sequence: CDR1 SEHNR, CDR2 FQNEAQ (reference sequence). The CDR3 covers 14 residues.

With respect to this clone: The read ends 3 residues early relative to the CDR3; the germline J gene fills the gap. V is TRBV23-1 and J is TRBJ2-5; 8 bases agree with TRBD1. TRBV23-1 is given ORF status, its function remaining uncertain. The CDR3 consists of 15 residues. Trimming removed 4 bases from V and 5 bases from J; junction bases left unmatched: 9. The sequenced CDR3 bases are TGCGCCAGCAGTCCTCGACAGGGGTATTTGGAGACC. This gives the protein CASSPRQGYLET. The CDR3 reads in full as CASSPRQGYLETQYF.

The CDR3 DNA, read in part, is TGCAGCGTCCAGGGGACAGGGGGCGGCGGGGTCTATGGC. Translating gives CSVQGTGGGGVYG. The complete CDR3 sequence is CSVQGTGGGGVYGYTF. The V gene is TRBV29-1, the J gene TRBJ1-2; 12 nucleotides line up with TRBD1. The read ends 3 residues early relative to the CDR3; the germline J gene fills the gap. CDR1 is SQVTM and CDR2 is ANQGSEA in the germline V gene. This CDR3 region has 16 residues. V was clipped by 6 bases and J by 4 bases; unmatched bases: 12. Variable domain in full (rest from reference TRBV29-1 and TRBJ1-2): SAVISQKPSRDICQRGTSLTIQCQVDSQVTMMFWYRQQPGQSLTLIATANQGSEATYESGFVIDKFPISRPNLTFSTLTVSNMSPEDSSIYLCSVQGTGGGGVYGYTFGSGTRLTVV.

Of note for this clone: The CDR3 extends 3 residues past the end of the read, so its final part is completed from the germline J gene. The rearrangement uses TRBV6-1 and TRBJ2-1, with 10 bases matching TRBD1. Looked up from germline, CDR1 is MNHNS and CDR2 is SASEGT. With V trimmed by 2 bases and J by 2 bases, 3 bases remained unmatched. The CDR3 sequence is 16 residues long. The CDR3 sequence is CASSEMGTGAYNEQFF. The part of the CDR3 DNA that was read is TGTGCCAGCAGTGAAATGGGGACAGGGGCCTACAATGAG.

Turning to this clone: The CDR3 end falls 3 residues outside the read, so it is completed with the germline J gene. This chain joins TRBV7-9 and TRBJ2-4, with TRBD1 matching over 7 bases. This CDR3 is 15 amino acids long. CDR1 SEHNR and CDR2 FQNEAQ come from the germline V gene (reference sequence). Trimming cost V 4 bases and J 9 bases; bases outside gene matches: 12. This CDR3 reads CASSSDGQVRSIQYF. CDR3 DNA (partial): TGTGCCAGCAGCTCTGATGGACAGGTCCGCAGCATT.

Regarding this clone: The read ends 3 residues before the CDR3 terminus; that terminus is restored from the germline J gene. The V and J genes are TRBV19 and TRBJ1-2; 12 nucleotides align to TRBD1. J was trimmed by 6 bases and V by 5 bases; bases with no gene match: 10. Germline lookup yields CDR1 LNHDA and CDR2 SQIVND (reference sequence). This CDR3 contains 16 residues. The CDR3 loop is CASSFAGTGGVHGYTF. The CDR3 DNA, read in part, is TGTGCCAGTAGTTTCGCCGGGACAGGGGGCGTTCATGGC.

Turning to this clone: The sequenced fragment ends 3 residues before the CDR3 boundary, so the rest is inferred from the germline J gene. The chain employs TRBV7-9 and TRBJ2-7; D tentatively fits TRBD1 or TRBD2 (5 bases each). The CDR3 loop spans 14 amino acids. V lost 5 bases and J 2 bases, leaving 13 bases between the germline ends. CDR1 is SEHNR and CDR2 is FQNEAQ in the germline V gene (reference sequence). CDR3 sequence: CASSPSGSPYEQYF. Incomplete CDR3 DNA: TGTGCCAGCAGCCCGTCAGGGAGCCCCTACGAG.

Note on this clone: The read comes to an end 3 residues before the CDR3 does, leaving the germline J gene to fill in the end. This chain links TRBV19 with TRBJ2-1, with D hard to call. Trimming removed 1 base at V and 4 bases at J, with 8 bases between. Per germline, CDR1 LNHDA and CDR2 SQIVND (reference sequence). The CDR3 loop spans 14 amino acids. The CDR3 sequence is CASSIGRYYNEQFF. CDR3 DNA (partial): TGTGCCAGTAGTATAGGCAGGTATTACAATGAG.

Worth noting for this clone: The CDR3 end lies 3 residues beyond the end of the read and is filled in from the germline J gene. The J gene is TRBJ2-2, the V gene TRBV7-8; tentatively, D is TRBD1 (7 bases). This CDR3 is built from 16 residues. With 5 bases removed from V and 2 bases from J, the gap between germline ends came to 15 bases. Germline assignment: CDR1 SGHVS and CDR2 FQNEAQ. CDR3 DNA (partial): TGTGCCAGCAGCCCCCAGGGGGGCTCTAACACCGGGGAG. It specifies CASSPQGGSNTGE. The full CDR3 reads CASSPQGGSNTGELFF.

A word on this clone: The CDR3 end is not reached by the read, which stops 3 residues before it; the germline J gene fills it in. The chain recombines TRBV20-1 with TRBJ2-3; 11 positions agree with TRBD2. Germline V gene data show CDR1 as DFQATT and CDR2 as SNEGSKA (reference sequence). This CDR3 is 16 amino acids long. The junction had 2 bases not matched to a gene; V was cut back by 0 bases and J by 0 bases. The CDR3 DNA, read in part, is TGCAGTGCTAGAGAACTAGCGGGGGAGAGCACAGATACG. It codes for CSARELAGESTDT. The full CDR3 sequence reads CSARELAGESTDTQYF.

The part of the CDR3 DNA that was read is TGTGCCAGCAGCCACGGGGACAGCGGGTATGGC. It translates to CASSHGDSGYG. The entire CDR3 is CASSHGDSGYGYTF. The genes are TRBV7-9 and TRBJ1-2; 7 bases fit TRBD1. The read stops 3 residues short of the end of the CDR3; the missing end is completed from the germline J gene. The junction had 8 bases not matched to a gene; V was cut back by 5 bases and J by 5 bases. The CDR3 spans 14 residues. The germline gives CDR1 SEHNR, CDR2 FQNEAQ (reference sequence).

Of note for this clone: The DNA ends 3 residues before the CDR3 does, and the rest of the CDR3 is filled in from the germline J gene. V gene TRBV10-3 combines with J gene TRBJ2-7; 10 bases align to TRBD1. The V gene's germline CDR1 is ENHRY and CDR2 SYGVKD. V lost 8 bases, J lost 1 base, and 2 bases stayed unmatched. This CDR3 contains 13 residues. CDR3 loop: CAIGGQGSYEQYF. CDR3 bases read: TGTGCCATCGGGGGACAGGGGTCCTACGAG.

Points on this clone: The read stops 3 residues short of the end of the CDR3; the missing end is completed from the germline J gene. The gene calls are TRBV7-9 and TRBJ2-7, with D perhaps TRBD2 (5 bases). The germline V gene has CDR1 SEHNR and CDR2 FQNEAQ (reference sequence). Between the trimmed V and J ends, which lost 3 bases and 2 bases, there was a span of 8 bases. CDR3 length: 13 residues. Incomplete CDR3 DNA: TGTGCCAGCAGCTTTTTACTAGCCTACGAG. Protein product: CASSFLLAYE. The whole CDR3 protein reads CASSFLLAYEQYF.

About this clone itself: The read terminates 3 residues ahead of where the CDR3 ends, so the germline J gene completes it. The chain recombines TRBV29-1 with TRBJ2-2; possible D gene TRBD1, 5 bases. Germline V lookup: CDR1 SQVTM, CDR2 ANQGSEA. V lost 6 bases to trimming and J lost 4 bases, with 12 bases between them. This CDR3 region has 13 residues. The CDR3 bases that were read are TGCAGCGTCCTGACAGCCACCACCGGGGAG. Residues: CSVLTATTGE. The full CDR3 protein is CSVLTATTGELFF.

Concerning this clone: Sequencing ends 3 residues short of the CDR3 end; the germline J gene provides the rest. The rearrangement joins TRBV23-1 to TRBJ2-3; D possibly corresponds to TRBD2 (7 bases). TRBV23-1 is flagged as an ORF with uncertain function. V was cut by 0 bases and J by 0 bases, with 16 bases left in between. CDR3 size: 18 residues. CDR3: CASSQSGPGGLSTDTQYF. CDR3 bases read: TGCGCCAGCAGTCAATCGGGGCCGGGGGGCCTCAGCACAGATACG.

The chain's CDR3 is CASSYPDEQYF. The sequenced CDR3 bases are TGTGCCAGCAGTTATCCGGACGAG. V and J are TRBV6-2 or TRBV6-3 and TRBJ2-7; D not certain. The read ends 3 residues before the CDR3 terminus; that terminus is restored from the germline J gene. V lost 3 bases and J lost 5, with 5 bases in between. Germline CDR1 reads MNHEY; CDR2 reads SVGEGT. The CDR3 consists of 11 residues.

The sequenced part of the CDR3 DNA is TGTGCCAGCAGTCCCCCGGGACAAACCTACGAG. The encoded protein is CASSPPGQTYE. The full-length CDR3 reads as CASSPPGQTYEQYF. The chain is built from TRBV28 and TRBJ2-7; a weak D match, TRBD1 (6 bases). The DNA ends 3 residues before the CDR3 does, and the rest of the CDR3 is filled in from the germline J gene. The CDR3 length is 14 residues. Germline loops: CDR1 MDHEN, CDR2 SYDVKM. Trimming took off 5 bases at V and 2 bases at J, with 13 bases between the two ends.

Turning to this clone: Coverage ceases 3 residues before the CDR3 finishes, and the germline J gene fills in the end. This rearrangement joins TRBV18 to TRBJ2-3, with 12 bases that match TRBD1. Germline loops: CDR1 KGHSH, CDR2 LQKENI. Losses at the gene ends were 3 bases for V and 2 bases for J; bases not matched to a gene: 6. This CDR3 is 17 amino acids long. CDR3 residues: CASSPIPGQGATDTQYF. CDR3 bases read: TGTGCCAGCTCACCCATCCCGGGACAGGGGGCCACAGATACG.

Turning to this clone: The CDR3 end is not reached by the read, which stops 3 residues before it; the germline J gene fills it in. This chain links TRBV7-6 with TRBJ2-7, with D perhaps matching TRBD1 (7 bases). V was shortened by 2 bases and J by 2 bases, with 16 bases between the two germline ends. The CDR3 is made up of 16 amino acids. Germline CDR1 reads SGHVS; CDR2 reads FNYEAQ. The sequenced CDR3 bases are TGTGCCAGCAGCTTATCAGGCGGGACAGTAACCTACGAG. It specifies CASSLSGGTVTYE. The full CDR3 sequence reads CASSLSGGTVTYEQYF.

A note on this clone: The read is 3 residues too short to cover the CDR3 end, so that end is filled in from the germline J gene. The chain has TRBV30 and TRBJ2-5; D not resolved. The V end lost 5 bases, the J end lost 2 bases, and 9 bases lay between the germline ends. The V gene's germline CDR1 is GTSNPN and CDR2 SVGIG (reference sequence). The CDR3 is 12 residues long. CDR3 amino acids: CAWGQKQETQYF. The sequenced part of the CDR3 DNA is TGTGCCTGGGGGCAGAAACAAGAGACC.

Concerning this clone: From the germline J gene comes the end of the CDR3, since the read stops 3 residues before it. The chain has TRBV10-3 and TRBJ2-1; 7 nucleotides align to TRBD1. The CDR3 covers 12 residues. Germline assignment: CDR1 ENHRY and CDR2 SYGVKD. Unmatched junction bases numbered 0, after V lost 5 bases and J lost 5 bases. The sequenced part of the CDR3 DNA is TGTGCCATCAGTACAGGGGACAATGAG. It encodes CAISTGDNE. The CDR3 as a whole reads CAISTGDNEQFF.

Comment on this clone: The read ends 3 residues shy of where the CDR3 ends; the end is completed using the germline J gene. J is TRBJ2-7 and V is TRBV7-2, with TRBD2 as a possible D gene (6 bases). The CDR3 totals 13 residues. Germline V gene lookup returns CDR1 SGHTA and CDR2 FQGNSA. V lost 5 bases, J lost 2 bases, and 10 bases lay in between. The CDR3 DNA, read in part, is TGTGCCAGCAGCGGGGGGACCACCTACGAG. Translation gives CASSGGTTYE. The full CDR3 protein reads CASSGGTTYEQYF.

A remark on this clone: The read terminates 3 residues before the CDR3 end, so the remaining end is supplied by the germline J gene. The J gene is TRBJ1-1, the V gene TRBV2; the D gene is possibly TRBD1 (5 bases). The germline V gene encodes CDR1 SNHLY and CDR2 FYNNEI. The CDR3 covers 13 residues. Trimming took off 6 bases at V and 1 base at J, with 9 bases between the two ends. The CDR3 DNA, read in part, is TGTGCCAGCAGCAACACAGGGAACACTGAA. Protein product: CASSNTGNTE. The full CDR3 reads CASSNTGNTEAFF.

To note about this clone: Read sequence stops 3 residues before the CDR3 end, and the germline J gene provides the missing end. J is TRBJ2-7 and V is TRBV14; 8 nucleotides agree with TRBD1. J lost 0 bases, V lost 4 bases, and 11 bases had no gene match. Germline CDR1 SGHDN, CDR2 FVKESK. This CDR3 has 17 amino acids. CDR3 bases read: TGTGCCAGCAGCCCTTTATCCGGGACAGGAATCTCCTACGAG. Translated, it gives CASSPLSGTGISYE. The entire CDR3 is CASSPLSGTGISYEQYF.